This is a list of T cell receptor beta chains from one sample in a study of vaccination and CD4 T cells after COVID-19. These receptors have no known antigen. TCRdb re-called the PCR reads through MiXCR, storing one row per CDR3 protein. The table lists over 15,000 distinct CDR3 sequences, about 73% of them singletons. Sequencing was done on a sample of CD4+ T cells from blood, cultured in vitro. Receptors were obtained from a human donor who had recovered from COVID-19. Each CDR3 is given with its conserved first and last residue. The order of the fields is V gene, J gene, CDR3 protein.

TRBV20-1,TRBJ1-6,CSPRGGGSYNSPLHF
TRBV6-1,TRBJ1-1,CASRPRGARTEAFF
TRBV7-9,TRBJ1-2,CASRLKTGAYGYTF
TRBV7-6,TRBJ2-2,CASSLVRSPAKTGELFF
TRBV7-2,TRBJ2-5,CASSLAGSRETQYF
TRBV24-1,TRBJ1-1,CATRSNGSPEAFF
TRBV7-2,TRBJ1-5,CASSRKGQRGNQPQHF
TRBV12-3/TRBV12-4,TRBJ1-2,CASSLGGKGGYGYTF
TRBV10-3,TRBJ2-5,CAISERTSGRGETQYF
TRBV11-2,TRBJ1-6,CASSDQGRNSPLHF
TRBV20-1,TRBJ2-7,CSEGGRGAYEQYF
TRBV20-1,TRBJ2-3,CSAMTSANTDTQYF
TRBV23-1,TRBJ1-2,CANGAGYTF
TRBV27,TRBJ2-3,CASSLLASRTDTQYF
TRBV20-1,TRBJ1-2,CSARGQGGNYGYTF
TRBV20-1,TRBJ1-5,CSARESLQPQHF